Following are 13 T cell receptor beta chains from one sample sequenced in a study of human T cells and chemical hapten exposure. The time point was: patch test 2, 6 weeks after DPC sensitization. Specified treatment: therapeutic diphenylcyclopropenone sensitization with weekly scalp DPC. TCRdb ran MiXCR on the RACE reads and lists one entry per CDR3 protein. This table has 65,000 to 95,000 distinct CDR3 sequences, less than 8.5% appearing once. The specimen comprised whole blood, sampled in connection with sensitization to the hapten diphenylcyclopropenone (DPC). The receptors here all came from a woman aged 25 to 39 with alopecia areata. Some clones in this sample may be carry-over from other donors' samples.

This clonotype was counted between two and nine times. This chain connects TRBV10-3 to TRBJ1-5; D call uncertain. Per germline, CDR1 ENHRY and CDR2 SYGVKD. CDR3 length equals 12 residues. Trimming pared 5 bases from V and 15 bases from J, leaving 17 bases between. CDR3 residues: CAISSQEPSLHF. In DNA, the CDR3 is TGTGCCATCAGTAGTCAGGAGCCATCCCTGCATTTT.

In its sample, this clonotype was seen many times. V gene TRBV7-3 combines with J gene TRBJ1-1, with D perhaps TRBD1 (5 bases). CDR3 size: 12 residues. Germline V gene sequence: CDR1 SGHTA, CDR2 FQGTGA. Trimming pared 6 bases from V and 8 bases from J, leaving 13 bases between. The CDR3 bases are TGTGCCAGCAGTTTCTTGGGGGGAGAAGCTTTCTTT. Amino acid sequence: CASSFLGGEAFF.

In this sample, this clonotype turned up many times. The rearrangement uses TRBV12-3 or TRBV12-4 and TRBJ1-5, with D tentatively TRBD1 (5 bases). V dropped 3 bases and J dropped 5 bases, with 14 bases sitting between them. The CDR3 is 15 residues long. CDR3 region: CASSFTGRVDQPQHF. The CDR3 DNA follows: TGTGCCAGCAGTTTCACAGGAAGGGTTGATCAGCCCCAGCATTTT.

The J gene is TRBJ2-7, the V gene TRBV2, with TRBD1 as a possible D gene (6 bases). The germline V and J ends were trimmed by 0 bases and 13 bases, with 16 bases remaining between them. The CDR3 contains 13 residues. Germline V CDR1 and CDR2: SNHLY, FYNNEI. The CDR3, as DNA: TGTGCCAGCAGTGAAGCCCCGACAGGCGCGTTATACTTC. As protein: CASSEAPTGALYF. Full variable domain (rest looked up from reference TRBV2 and TRBJ2-7): EPEVTQTPSHQVTQMGQEVILRCVPISNHLYFYWYRQILGQKVEFLVSFYNNEISEKSEIFDDQFSVERPDGSNFTLKIRSTKLEDSAMYFCASSEAPTGALYFGPGTRLTVT.

This clonotype was seen a handful of times. The rearrangement joins TRBV7-3 to TRBJ2-3; 7 bases are shared with TRBD2. The CDR3 spans 17 residues. The trim removed 0 bases at V and 0 bases at J, leaving 6 bases unmatched. Germline CDR1 reads SGHTA; CDR2 reads FQGTGA. CDR3 in DNA: TGTGCCAGCAGCTTAACGTTTTGGGGGGGGAGCACAGATACGCAGTATTTT. Translated: CASSLTFWGGSTDTQYF. Filled out from reference TRBV7-3 and TRBJ2-3, the complete variable domain reads GAGVSQTPSNKVTEKGKYVELRCDPISGHTALYWYRQSLGQGPEFLIYFQGTGAADDSGLPNDRFFAVRPEGSVSTLKIQRTERGDSAVYLCASSLTFWGGSTDTQYFGPGTRLTVL.

This clonotype was picked up a small number of times. This sequence joins TRBV30 and TRBJ1-1; TRBD1 is a possible D gene (6 bases). The germline gives CDR1 GTSNPN, CDR2 SVGIG (reference sequence). The V end lost 4 bases, the J end lost 4 bases, and 22 bases lay between the germline ends. This CDR3 is 16 amino acids long. This CDR3 reads CAWISSTGTLVTEAFF. In nucleotides, the CDR3 is TGTGCCTGGATAAGTTCAACAGGGACGTTGGTCACTGAAGCTTTCTTT.

CDR3 loop: CASYRDSLNTEAFF. CDR3 coding DNA: TGTGCCAGCTACCGGGACAGCTTGAACACTGAAGCTTTCTTT. The rearrangement links TRBV18 to TRBJ1-1, with 7 bases lining up with TRBD1. With 7 bases clipped from V and 0 bases from J, the junction kept 5 bases outside the gene matches. CDR3 size: 14 residues. CDR1 and CDR2 (germline): KGHSH, LQKENI.

This clonotype showed up just a few times. This chain joins TRBV12-3 or TRBV12-4 and TRBJ2-3; 7 positions agree with TRBD1. The CDR3 length is 13 residues. J gave up 4 bases and V 6 bases, and 4 bases lay outside the gene matches. The CDR3 protein is CASRKGGADTQYF. In DNA, the CDR3 is TGTGCCAGCAGGAAAGGGGGCGCAGATACGCAGTATTTT.

This clonotype was seen ten or more times. The chain links TRBV7-2 to TRBJ1-5, with unresolved D. The germline V gene has CDR1 SGHTA and CDR2 FQGNSA. V was shortened by 5 bases and J by 0 bases, with 11 bases between the two germline ends. The CDR3 totals 15 residues. The CDR3 DNA sequence: TGTGCCAGCAGCCCAGGTGGCGGTAGCAATCAGCCCCAGCATTTT. It yields the protein CASSPGGGSNQPQHF.

This clonotype occurred many times. The chain links TRBV6-6 to TRBJ2-1; D not certain. This CDR3 region has 15 residues. The ends were cut back, 5 bases at V and 0 bases at J, with 11 bases in the middle. CDR1 and CDR2 from the germline V gene are MNHNY and SVGAGI (reference sequence). In DNA, the CDR3 is TGTGCCAGCAGTCGTATAGTAGACTCCTACAATGAGCAGTTCTTC. Encoded protein: CASSRIVDSYNEQFF.

In its sample, this clonotype was seen many times. V gene TRBV12-3 or TRBV12-4 combines with J gene TRBJ1-1; no reliable D call. The CDR3 contains 14 residues. Trimming cost V 6 bases and J 2 bases, with 13 bases left between them. The CDR3 DNA reads as TGTGCCAGCAGCCCAGGACGAGCCAACACTGAAGCTTTCTTT. It codes for CASSPGRANTEAFF.

This clonotype was seen at least ten times. This chain links TRBV3-1 with TRBJ1-2, with D perhaps TRBD1 (6 bases). This CDR3 contains 14 residues. V lost 4 bases to trimming and J lost 0 bases, with 9 bases between them. CDR1 is LGHDT, CDR2 YNNKEL, per germline (reference sequence). The CDR3 DNA reads as TGTGCCAGCAGCCGCAGGGGAGCTAACTATGGCTACACCTTC. As protein: CASSRRGANYGYTF.

This clonotype was detected a few times. The genes are TRBV20-1 and TRBJ1-1; D is unclear. Germline V gene lookup returns CDR1 DFQATT and CDR2 SNEGSKA (reference sequence). CDR3 length equals 12 residues. The CDR3 loop is CSVVLDNTEAFF. The CDR3 DNA is TGCAGCGTGGTTTTGGATAACACTGAAGCTTTCTTT.